Presented here are 31 T cell receptor beta chains from one specimen sequenced in a study of beta chain features in type 1 diabetes. Every isolated RNA sample was fully reverse transcribed, so sequencing captured expressed TCRB transcripts. Only in-frame clones appear in the TCRdb table, and some are missing; sequencing was by immunoSEQ multiplex PCR. The table lists about 260,000 clones, 20% to 25% of them singletons. Study-wide results and caveats: Shorter TCRB CDR3s, moderately but significantly so, marked every one of the four CD4+ subsets in Type 1 diabetes patients.

Their target antigens are unknown. The sample comprised naive CD4+ T cells from blood. The receptor set was obtained from a woman aged 25-40 years with type 1 diabetes.

This clone was observed a handful of times. The chain joins TRBV30 to TRBJ2-7, with 7 nucleotides matching TRBD1. CDR1 and CDR2 (germline): GTSNPN, SVGIG (reference sequence). V lost 2 bases, J lost 2 bases, and 12 bases stayed unmatched. The CDR3 runs to 16 residues. CDR3 coding DNA: TGTGCCTGGAGTTCGAGACAGGGCACTAAGACCTACGAGCAGTACTTC. Amino acids: CAWSSRQGTKTYEQYF.

There are a few counts of this clone. This chain's CDR3 is CATSREGQPLGYTF. CDR3 bases: TGTGCCACCAGCAGAGAGGGACAGCCCCTTGGCTACACCTTC. V gene TRBV15 combines with J gene TRBJ1-2; 7 bases match TRBD1. Germline V CDR1 and CDR2: LNHNV, YYDKDF (reference sequence). Trimming at V came to 0 bases and at J to 7 bases, leaving 5 bases not matched to a gene. The CDR3 is 14 residues long.

This clone was detected only a few times. The chain couples TRBV18 to TRBJ2-5; TRBD2 matches 7 bases. CDR3 length equals 14 residues. The germline V gene encodes CDR1 KGHSH and CDR2 LQKENI. The V segment lost 6 bases and the J segment 2 bases; nucleotides outside the gene matches: 6. DNA for the CDR3: TGTGCCAGCTCGACCGGGAGGCTTCAAGAGACCCAGTACTTC. It yields the protein CASSTGRLQETQYF.

Only a few counts were recorded for this clone. Other DNA sequences within the sample encode an identical CDR3. The rearrangement uses TRBV18 and TRBJ2-5; the match to TRBD2 covers 8 bases. Losses at the gene ends were 0 bases for V and 2 bases for J; bases not matched to a gene: 2. This CDR3 contains 15 residues. In germline, CDR1 is KGHSH, CDR2 LQKENI. The DNA of the CDR3 is TGTGCCAGCTCACCACCCGGCGGGGGGCAAGAGACCCAGTACTTC. This gives the protein CASSPPGGGQETQYF.

This chain uses TRBV7-9 with TRBJ2-1, with 11 bases aligning to TRBD2. The CDR3 is 16 amino acids. Trimming at V came to 6 bases and at J to 0 bases, leaving 4 bases not matched to a gene. Germline V CDR1 and CDR2: SEHNR, FQNEAQ (reference sequence). The CDR3, as DNA: TGTGCCAGCAGGGGACTAGCGGAGAGCTCCTACAATGAGCAGTTCTTC. Its translation is CASRGLAESSYNEQFF.

This clone turned up a few times. V usage is TRBV29-1 and J usage is TRBJ2-5, with TRBD2 matching 7 bases. V lost 7 bases and J lost 4; bases outside the gene matches: 6. Germline V gives CDR1 SQVTM, CDR2 ANQGSEA. This CDR3 comprises 12 residues. The CDR3 DNA sequence: TGCAGCGCGGGGGGTGTGGGAGAGACCCAGTACTTC. This gives the protein CSAGGVGETQYF. The full variable domain, completed using reference TRBV29-1 and TRBJ2-5, is SAVISQKPSRDICQRGTSLTIQCQVDSQVTMMFWYRQQPGQSLTLIATANQGSEATYESGFVIDKFPISRPNLTFSTLTVSNMSPEDSSIYLCSAGGVGETQYFGPGTRLLVL.

This sequence joins TRBV5-4 and TRBJ1-1; 9 positions match TRBD1. In germline, CDR1 is SGHNT, CDR2 YYREEE (reference sequence). This CDR3 has 13 residues. The V segment lost 0 bases and the J segment 7 bases; nucleotides outside the gene matches: 1. The CDR3 spells CASSLVDRGEAFF. In DNA, the CDR3 is TGTGCCAGCAGCTTGGTGGACAGGGGTGAAGCTTTCTTT. The full variable domain, with the rest looked up from reference TRBV5-4 and TRBJ1-1, is ETGVTQSPTHLIKTRGQQVTLRCSSQSGHNTVSWYQQALGQGPQFIFQYYREEENGRGNFPPRFSGLQFPNYSSELNVNALELDDSALYLCASSLVDRGEAFFGQGTRLTVV.

This clone has only a few counts. The chain combines TRBV7-8 with TRBJ1-5; 8 bases agree with TRBD1. The CDR3 contains 17 residues. The V gene end was trimmed by 1 base and the J gene end by 0 bases; junction bases not matched to a gene: 5. Per the germline V gene, CDR1 is SGHVS and CDR2 is FQNEAQ. Written as DNA, the CDR3 is TGTGCCAGCAGCTTAGACGGGACAGGTTATAGCAATCAGCCCCAGCATTTT. Its translation is CASSLDGTGYSNQPQHF.

V is TRBV27 and J is TRBJ1-3, with 11 bases fitting TRBD1. J was trimmed by 0 bases and V by 4 bases; bases with no gene match: 5. The V gene's germline CDR1 is MNHEY and CDR2 SMNVEV (reference sequence). The CDR3 contains 17 residues. The CDR3 region is CASSSWDRGSSGNTIYF. The CDR3 region has the DNA TGTGCCAGCAGTTCGTGGGACAGGGGGAGCTCTGGAAACACCATATATTTT.

V gene TRBV11-2 combines with J gene TRBJ1-2; 8 bases are shared with TRBD1. The germline gives CDR1 SGHAT, CDR2 FQNNGV. The CDR3 has 16 residues. The junction had 8 bases not matched to a gene; V was cut back by 1 base and J by 4 bases. CDR3 bases: TGTGCCAGCAGCTTAGGGGACAGGCTTACCCTCTATGGCTACACCTTC. This codes for CASSLGDRLTLYGYTF.

The chain recombines TRBV5-4 with TRBJ2-5; D unclear. Germline CDR1 and CDR2: SGHNT and YYREEE (reference sequence). The CDR3 has 14 amino acids. V lost 0 bases, J lost 1 base, and 7 bases lay in between. DNA of the CDR3: TGTGCCAGCAGCTTGGACCCCAGCCAAGAGACCCAGTACTTC. Translation gives CASSLDPSQETQYF.

Only a few counts were recorded for this clone. In nucleotides, the CDR3 is TGTGCCAGCAGCCTAGACCCGACTAGCCCCGGATCCGAGCAGTACTTC. Its translation: CASSLDPTSPGSEQYF. This chain joins TRBV7-2 and TRBJ2-7; the match to TRBD2 covers 7 bases. V was clipped by 5 bases and J by 6 bases; unmatched bases: 16. The CDR3 length is 16 residues. Germline V CDR1 and CDR2: SGHTA, FQGNSA.

The rearrangement uses TRBV5-6 and TRBJ1-5; 8 nucleotides agree with TRBD1. V lost 2 bases, J lost 6 bases, and 4 bases stayed unmatched. CDR1 is SGHDT and CDR2 is YYEEEE in the germline V gene. This CDR3 spans 14 amino acids. The CDR3 region is CASSFRRGLQPQHF. The CDR3, as DNA: TGTGCCAGCAGCTTCCGCAGGGGGCTTCAGCCCCAGCATTTT.

Concerning this clone itself: This sample includes further DNA sequences coding for the same CDR3. The gene calls are TRBV18 and TRBJ2-7; TRBD2 matches at 7 bases. Germline V gene data show CDR1 as KGHSH and CDR2 as LQKENI. V lost 0 bases, J lost 3 bases, and 2 bases stayed unmatched. CDR3 length equals 14 residues. CDR3: CASSPPAGVYEQYF. CDR3 nucleotides: TGTGCCAGCTCACCACCGGCGGGAGTCTACGAGCAGTACTTC.

The J gene is TRBJ2-3, the V gene TRBV6-1; 11 bases are a match to TRBD2. V shed 4 bases and J 0 bases; nucleotides not matched to a gene: 6. The germline gives CDR1 MNHNS, CDR2 SASEGT. This CDR3 spans 17 amino acids. The CDR3 region has the DNA TGTGCCAGCAGTGTATACCGACTAGCGGGAAGCACAGATACGCAGTATTTT. Amino acid sequence: CASSVYRLAGSTDTQYF.

This clone was picked up a small number of times. This chain links TRBV6-1 with TRBJ2-1; D is possibly TRBD2 (5 bases). From germline, CDR1 is MNHNS and CDR2 SASEGT. The CDR3 sequence is 13 residues long. Trimming left V 3 bases short and J 12 bases short, with 15 bases between. The CDR3 loop is CASSDAGPLGQFF. CDR3 in DNA: TGTGCCAGCAGTGACGCGGGTCCCCTTGGGCAGTTCTTC.

CDR3 sequence: CASRTSGSYEQYF. The CDR3 DNA follows: TGCGCCAGCAGGACTAGCGGTTCCTACGAGCAGTACTTC. The rearrangement joins TRBV10-2 to TRBJ2-7; 9 bases are a match to TRBD2. CDR1 is WSHSY, CDR2 SAAADI, per germline. The CDR3 loop spans 13 amino acids. Trimming at V came to 6 bases and at J to 1 base, leaving 1 base not matched to a gene.

This clone occurred a few times. This sequence joins TRBV5-1 and TRBJ1-3; 8 positions agree with TRBD1. The length of the CDR3 is 16 residues. Germline values: CDR1 SGHRS, CDR2 YFSETQ. J gave up 0 bases and V 4 bases, and 6 bases lay outside the gene matches. CDR3 amino acids: CASSPGQASSGNTIYF. For the CDR3, the DNA is TGCGCCAGCAGCCCGGGACAGGCCAGCTCTGGAAACACCATATATTTT. Using reference TRBV5-1 and TRBJ1-3 for the parts outside the CDR3, the full variable domain is KAGVTQTPRYLIKTRGQQVTLSCSPISGHRSVSWYQQTPGQGLQFLFEYFSETQRNKGNFPGRFSGRQFSNSRSEMNVSTLELGDSALYLCASSPGQASSGNTIYFGEGSWLTVV.

This clone was counted between two and nine times. The V and J genes are TRBV7-3 and TRBJ2-2; D ambiguous. Trimming took off 3 bases at V and 6 bases at J, with 5 bases between the two ends. The CDR3 extends over 12 amino acids. Germline V lookup: CDR1 SGHTA, CDR2 FQGTGA. CDR3 amino acids: CASSFFSGELFF. CDR3 in DNA: TGTGCCAGCAGCTTTTTCTCCGGGGAGCTGTTTTTT.

Only a few counts were recorded for this clone. V gene TRBV30 combines with J gene TRBJ2-7; 9 bases are a match to TRBD2. Per germline, CDR1 GTSNPN and CDR2 SVGIG (reference sequence). This CDR3 is 13 amino acids long. The ends lost 3 bases at V and 9 bases at J; junction bases unmatched: 9. CDR3 region: CAWSIAGVGGQYF. The DNA of the CDR3 is TGTGCCTGGAGCATAGCGGGAGTCGGTGGGCAGTACTTC. The entire variable domain, with the rest obtained from reference TRBV30 and TRBJ2-7, is as follows: SQTIHQWPATLVQPVGSPLSLECTVEGTSNPNLYWYRQAAGRGLQLLFYSVGIGQISSEVPQNLSASRPQDRQFILSSKKLLLSDSGFYLCAWSIAGVGGQYFGPGTRLTVT.

The V and J genes are TRBV5-6 and TRBJ2-5; TRBD2 aligns across 11 bases. CDR1 and CDR2 from the germline V gene are SGHDT and YYEEEE. CDR3 size: 17 residues. J lost 4 bases, V lost 0 bases, and 8 bases had no gene match. The CDR3: CASSLARLAGRGETQYF. CDR3 bases: TGTGCCAGCAGCTTGGCCAGACTAGCGGGGAGGGGAGAGACCCAGTACTTC.

The rearrangement links TRBV28 to TRBJ2-3, with D unclear. The V gene's germline CDR1 is MDHEN and CDR2 SYDVKM. The CDR3 runs to 13 residues. V gave up 1 base and J gave up 3 bases, with 5 bases separating them. CDR3 loop: CASSLSQTDTQYF. For the CDR3, the DNA is TGTGCCAGCAGTTTATCCCAGACAGATACGCAGTATTTT.

This clone has just one count. The chain has TRBV7-3 and TRBJ2-3; TRBD2 matches at 7 bases. Germline V gene sequence: CDR1 SGHTA, CDR2 FQGTGA. With V trimmed by 3 bases and J by 4 bases, 4 bases remained unmatched. The CDR3 runs to 14 residues. The CDR3 DNA reads TGTGCCAGCAGCTTGTCGGGAGGTCCAGATACGCAGTATTTT. Translated: CASSLSGGPDTQYF.

The genes are TRBV9 and TRBJ2-5, with 11 positions matching TRBD2. Per the germline V gene, CDR1 is SGDLS and CDR2 is YYNGEE. V shed 0 bases and J 5 bases; nucleotides not matched to a gene: 12. The CDR3 runs 18 residues. In DNA, the CDR3 is TGTGCCAGCAGCGTAGCTAGCCCGCTAGCGGGAGGTGGGGAGACCCAGTACTTC. Residues: CASSVASPLAGGGETQYF.

The chain employs TRBV15 and TRBJ2-5; D may be TRBD1 (7 bases). CDR1 is LNHNV and CDR2 is YYDKDF in the germline V gene (reference sequence). The CDR3 loop spans 13 amino acids. Trimming took off 5 bases at V and 4 bases at J, with 11 bases between the two ends. CDR3 loop: CATSYRGGETQYF. In DNA form, the CDR3 reads TGTGCCACCAGCTACAGGGGAGGAGAGACCCAGTACTTC.

A few counts support this clone. The genes are TRBV5-1 and TRBJ2-7, with 8 bases lining up with TRBD2. With V trimmed by 4 bases and J by 3 bases, 6 bases remained unmatched. The CDR3 extends over 14 amino acids. CDR1 and CDR2 from the germline V gene are SGHRS and YFSETQ. CDR3 region: CASSREGSVYEQYF. The CDR3 DNA is TGCGCCAGCAGCCGGGAGGGTTCAGTCTACGAGCAGTACTTC.

This clone occurred a few times. Other DNA sequences of this sample code for an identical CDR3. The chain employs TRBV30 and TRBJ1-2; D call uncertain. V lost 0 bases and J 4 bases, leaving 9 bases between the germline ends. There are 13 residues in the CDR3. CDR1 and CDR2 from the germline V gene are GTSNPN and SVGIG (reference sequence). The CDR3 spells CAWSVQGGYGYTF. The DNA of the CDR3 is TGTGCCTGGAGTGTACAAGGAGGCTATGGCTACACCTTC.

The rearrangement joins TRBV5-1 to TRBJ2-1; D call uncertain. V was pared by 0 bases and J by 4 bases, with 14 bases between. Germline V gives CDR1 SGHRS, CDR2 YFSETQ. The CDR3 spans 16 residues. CDR3 residues: CASSLGSSNPYNEQFF. CDR3 nucleotide sequence: TGCGCCAGCAGCTTGGGATCTAGTAACCCATACAATGAGCAGTTCTTC.

The chain recombines TRBV4-2 with TRBJ1-5, with D tentatively TRBD1 (6 bases). The V gene's germline CDR1 is LGHNA and CDR2 YNFKEQ. V lost 2 bases to trimming and J lost 3 bases, with 11 bases between them. The CDR3 totals 15 residues. CDR3 in DNA: TGTGCCAGCAGCCAATCCGGACAGTCCAATCAGCCCCAGCATTTT. Amino acids: CASSQSGQSNQPQHF.

The chain carries TRBV6-1 and TRBJ1-5; D remains ambiguous. Per germline, CDR1 MNHNS and CDR2 SASEGT. CDR3 length: 13 residues. Trimming took off 7 bases at V and 0 bases at J, with 7 bases between the two ends. The CDR3 is CASNGDSNQPQHF. As DNA, the CDR3 is TGTGCCAGCAATGGAGATAGCAATCAGCCCCAGCATTTT.

This clone was observed a handful of times. The V gene is TRBV6-5, the J gene TRBJ2-1; D ambiguous. Trimming took off 6 bases at V and 10 bases at J, with 7 bases between the two ends. The CDR3 sequence is 10 residues long. Germline V CDR1 and CDR2: MNHEY, SVGAGI. Here the CDR3 DNA reads TGTGCCAGCAGATCGCGGGAGCAGTTCTTC. This sequence encodes CASRSREQFF.